This TCR beta chain was identified in a study of human T cells and chemical hapten exposure (dated by TCRdb to the early 2020s). Background on the whole study: For sensitization, 2% DPC in acetone was applied to a roughly 2 cm by roughly 2 cm area of upper inner arm skin. Patch tests used Finn chambers with 0.01% DPC on the upper back, scored after 6 days by International Contact Dermatitis Research Group standards. The libraries were sequenced as a pool, and the TCR yield per sample differed mostly because of small variations in library volumes within the pool. Approximately 28 alopecia patients provided blood for TCR sequencing at one to four time points (pre-sensitization, 2, 6 and 24 weeks). Blood samples were taken from patients before sensitization (week 0) and at 2, 6 and about 24 weeks after DPC sensitization. Throughout the roughly 25-week study period, patients were also given weekly therapeutic DPC doses on the scalp. The mostly female patient cohort included alopecia areata with under or over 50% scalp involvement, alopecia totalis and alopecia universalis. This study followed changes in the peripheral blood TCR repertoire in vivo during primary and secondary sensitization of alopecia patients to the hapten diphenylcyclopropenone (DPC). Broad study findings and their caveats: A positive correlation was found between the number of PT1 expanded TCRs and patch test score, with significance reached at thresholds 8, 16 and 32 but not 4. All patients had alopecia, a presumed autoimmune disease, so their immune response might differ from that of healthy individuals. Compared with pre-sensitization or healthy control sets, expanded TCRs formed significantly more large CDR3 similarity clusters, which is consistent with antigen-driven responses. No change with DPC sensitization was found in the number of TCRs above 1 in 1000 frequency, and no evidence of global repertoire structure alterations was found. Repeated subsampling changed both the strength of the expansion versus patch-test correlation and the threshold at which the correlation became significant.

The germline V gene provides CDR1 LGHNA and CDR2 YNFKEQ. The CDR3 holds 19 amino acids from the cysteine to the phenylalanine. The read is trimmed to its CDR3 DNA, 57 bases read in frame from base 1. V and J are trimmed by 0 bases and 4 bases, and the gene matches miss 14 bases of the junction. The sample's time point label, in plain terms: patch test 2, 6 weeks after DPC sensitization. In light of the paper, this sample's treatment or condition label describes: therapeutic diphenylcyclopropenone sensitization with weekly scalp DPC. Blood at each patch-test visit was drawn before the patch test was applied. Eligible patients were aged 18 to 70, diagnosed with alopecia, deemed suitable for DPC therapy, and excluded if pregnant. Total RNA was extracted from unfractionated whole blood collected in Tempus Blood RNA tubes. This clonotype was counted a few times. It lacks a known antigen. No much larger clone is present one base from it, and per-base qualities are unavailable.

The library was made by RACE. Sequencing relied on a NextSeq 500. Library preparation attached unique molecular identifiers to individual cDNA molecules for quantitative, reproducible TCR counting. For every blood RNA sample, sequencing covered both the TCR alpha and TCR beta chains. The original pipeline was this. The median number of TCRs per sample was over 95,000, ranging from 23,224 to 690,600. V, J and CDR3 annotation of the TCR reads was performed with the Decombinator software suite. To make PS versus PT1 abundance plots, every sample was subsampled to the same number of TCRs (28,000). Expanded TCRs were defined as absent before sensitization and observed at least eight times at the 2-week time point. TCRdb redid the processing of the public reads, applying fastp at Q25 and MiXCR, and retained in-frame beta chains. Each CDR3 protein appears once, grouped with its most common genes and DNA. Here the V and J calls rest on TCRdb's processing, not on the authors' analysis. This sample is represented by about 380,000 distinct CDR3 sequences; about 6.9% of them were singletons. The ten largest clones capture 4.5% to 6% of the sample.

Recombination linked TRBV4-2 to TRBJ2-3; 9 nucleotides in the junction match TRBD2. This receptor was obtained from a woman aged 18-29 years with alopecia areata. Some clones in this sample may be carry-over from other donors' samples. The sample here was whole blood, taken in connection with sensitization to the hapten diphenylcyclopropenone (DPC). The nucleotide sequence reads TGTGCCAGCAGCCAAGACGCCCCTGGAGGCGGGGGGGCTGCAGATACGCAGTATTTT. Translated, it gives CASSQDAPGGGGAADTQYF.